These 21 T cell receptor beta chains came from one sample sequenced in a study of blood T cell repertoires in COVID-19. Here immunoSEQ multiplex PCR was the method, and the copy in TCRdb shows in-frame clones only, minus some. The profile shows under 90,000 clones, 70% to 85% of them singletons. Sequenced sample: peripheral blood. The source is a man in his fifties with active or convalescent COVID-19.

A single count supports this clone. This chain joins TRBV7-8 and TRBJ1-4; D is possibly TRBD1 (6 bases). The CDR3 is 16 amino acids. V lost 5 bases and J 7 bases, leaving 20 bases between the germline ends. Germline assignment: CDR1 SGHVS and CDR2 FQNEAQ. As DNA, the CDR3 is TGTGCCAGCAGCCCGCTCGGGGGGCGGTCGGGTGAAAAACTGTTTTTT. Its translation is CASSPLGGRSGEKLFF.

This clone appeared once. CDR3 sequence: CASSWGGADDTEAFF. CDR3 coding DNA: TGTGCCAGCAGCTGGGGTGGGGCAGATGACACTGAAGCTTTCTTT. The V call is TRBV5-5, the J call TRBJ1-1, with D perhaps matching TRBD1 (5 bases). Trimming took 3 bases from V and 3 from J, leaving 15 bases between them. Looked up from germline, CDR1 is SGHKS and CDR2 is YYEKEE (reference sequence). This CDR3 contains 15 residues.

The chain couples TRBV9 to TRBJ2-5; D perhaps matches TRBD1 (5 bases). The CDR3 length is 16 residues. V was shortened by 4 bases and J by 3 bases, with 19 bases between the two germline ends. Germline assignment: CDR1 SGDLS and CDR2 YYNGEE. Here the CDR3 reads CASSPHGALEEETQYF. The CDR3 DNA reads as TGTGCCAGCAGCCCTCATGGGGCGCTTGAGGAAGAGACCCAGTACTTC. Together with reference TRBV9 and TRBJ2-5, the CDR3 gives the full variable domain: DSGVTQTPKHLITATGQRVTLRCSPRSGDLSVYWYQQSLDQGLQFLIQYYNGEERAKGNILERFSAQQFPDLHSELNLSSLELGDSALYFCASSPHGALEEETQYFGPGTRLLVL.

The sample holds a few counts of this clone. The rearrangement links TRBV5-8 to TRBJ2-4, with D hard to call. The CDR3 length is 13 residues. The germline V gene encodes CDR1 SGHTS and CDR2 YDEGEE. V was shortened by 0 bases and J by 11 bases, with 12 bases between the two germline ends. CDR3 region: CASSLAKAEVQYF. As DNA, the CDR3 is TGTGCCAGCAGCTTGGCCAAGGCCGAGGTTCAGTACTTC.

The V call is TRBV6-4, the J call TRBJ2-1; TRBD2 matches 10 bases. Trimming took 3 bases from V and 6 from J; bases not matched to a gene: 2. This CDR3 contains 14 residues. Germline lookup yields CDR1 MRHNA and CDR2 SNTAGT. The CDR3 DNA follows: TGTGCCAGCAGTGAACTAGCGGGGAGCAATGAGCAGTTCTTC. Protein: CASSELAGSNEQFF.

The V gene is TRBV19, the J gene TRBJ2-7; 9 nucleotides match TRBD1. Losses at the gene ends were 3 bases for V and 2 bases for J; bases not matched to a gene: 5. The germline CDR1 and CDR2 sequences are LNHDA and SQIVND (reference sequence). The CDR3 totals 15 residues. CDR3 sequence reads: CASSIGTGFTYEQYF. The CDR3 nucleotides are TGTGCCAGTAGTATTGGGACAGGGTTCACCTACGAGCAGTACTTC.

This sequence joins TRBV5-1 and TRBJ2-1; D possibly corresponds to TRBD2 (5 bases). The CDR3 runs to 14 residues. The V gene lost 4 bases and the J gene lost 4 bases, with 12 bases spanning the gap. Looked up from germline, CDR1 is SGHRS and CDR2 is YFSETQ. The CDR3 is CASSGPPGYNEQFF. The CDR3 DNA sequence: TGCGCCAGCAGCGGCCCGCCGGGGTACAATGAGCAGTTCTTC. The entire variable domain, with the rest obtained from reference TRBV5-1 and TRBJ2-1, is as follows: KAGVTQTPRYLIKTRGQQVTLSCSPISGHRSVSWYQQTPGQGLQFLFEYFSETQRNKGNFPGRFSGRQFSNSRSEMNVSTLELGDSALYLCASSGPPGYNEQFFGPGTRLTVL.

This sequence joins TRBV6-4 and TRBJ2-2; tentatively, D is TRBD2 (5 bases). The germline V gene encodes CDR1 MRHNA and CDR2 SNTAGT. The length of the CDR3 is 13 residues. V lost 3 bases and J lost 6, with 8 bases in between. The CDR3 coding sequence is TGTGCCAGCAGTGAGACGGGGTCCGGGGAGCTGTTTTTT. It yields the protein CASSETGSGELFF.

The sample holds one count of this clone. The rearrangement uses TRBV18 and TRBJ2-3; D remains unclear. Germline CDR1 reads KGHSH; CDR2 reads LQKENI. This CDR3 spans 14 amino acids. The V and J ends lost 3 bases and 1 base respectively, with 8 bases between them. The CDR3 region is CASSPRSGTDTQYF. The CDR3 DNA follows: TGTGCCAGCTCACCGAGGAGCGGCACAGATACGCAGTATTTT.

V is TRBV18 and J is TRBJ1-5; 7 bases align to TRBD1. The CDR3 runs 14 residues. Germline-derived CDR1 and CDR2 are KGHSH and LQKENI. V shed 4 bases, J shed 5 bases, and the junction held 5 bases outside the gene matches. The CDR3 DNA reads TGTGCCAGCTCACTCCGGGACAGAGATCAGCCCCAGCATTTT. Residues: CASSLRDRDQPQHF.

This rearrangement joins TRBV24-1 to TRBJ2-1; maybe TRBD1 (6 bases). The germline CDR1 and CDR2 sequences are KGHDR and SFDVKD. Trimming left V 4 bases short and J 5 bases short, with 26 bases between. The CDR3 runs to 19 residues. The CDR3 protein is CATSDPKTFSGDLNNEQFF. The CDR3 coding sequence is TGTGCCACCAGTGACCCCAAGACCTTTTCAGGGGACCTCAACAATGAGCAGTTCTTC.

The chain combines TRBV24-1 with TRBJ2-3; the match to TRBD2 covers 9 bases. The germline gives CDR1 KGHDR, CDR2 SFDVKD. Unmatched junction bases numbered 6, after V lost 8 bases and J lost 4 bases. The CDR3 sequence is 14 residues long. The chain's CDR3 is CATTAGGIADTQYF. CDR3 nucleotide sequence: TGTGCCACCACAGCGGGGGGCATCGCAGATACGCAGTATTTT.

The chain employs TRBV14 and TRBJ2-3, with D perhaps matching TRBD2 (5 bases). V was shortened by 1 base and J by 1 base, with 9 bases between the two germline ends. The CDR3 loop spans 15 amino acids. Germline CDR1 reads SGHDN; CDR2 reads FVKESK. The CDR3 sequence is CASSQGGYGTDTQYF. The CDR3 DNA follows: TGTGCCAGCAGCCAAGGAGGGTACGGCACAGATACGCAGTATTTT.

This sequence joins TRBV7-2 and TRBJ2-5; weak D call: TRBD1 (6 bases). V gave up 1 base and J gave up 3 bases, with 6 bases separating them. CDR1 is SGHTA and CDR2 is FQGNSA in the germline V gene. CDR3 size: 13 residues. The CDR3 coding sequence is TGTGCCAGCAGCTTAGACAGGGAAGAGACCCAGTACTTC. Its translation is CASSLDREETQYF.

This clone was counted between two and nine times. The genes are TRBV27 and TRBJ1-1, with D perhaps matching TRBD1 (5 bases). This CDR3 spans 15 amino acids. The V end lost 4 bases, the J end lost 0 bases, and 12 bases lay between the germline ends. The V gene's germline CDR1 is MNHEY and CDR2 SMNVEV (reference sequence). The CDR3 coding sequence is TGTGCCAGCAGTTGGGGCACCCGATTGAACACTGAAGCTTTCTTT. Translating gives CASSWGTRLNTEAFF.

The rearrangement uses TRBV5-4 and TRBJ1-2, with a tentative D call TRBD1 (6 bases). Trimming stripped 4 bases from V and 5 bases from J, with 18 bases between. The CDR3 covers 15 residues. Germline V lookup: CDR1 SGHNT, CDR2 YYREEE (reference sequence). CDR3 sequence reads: CASSGKTGGAYGYTF. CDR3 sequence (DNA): TGTGCCAGCAGCGGCAAGACAGGTGGGGCATATGGCTACACCTTC. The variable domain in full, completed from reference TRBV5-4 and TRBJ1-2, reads ETGVTQSPTHLIKTRGQQVTLRCSSQSGHNTVSWYQQALGQGPQFIFQYYREEENGRGNFPPRFSGLQFPNYSSELNVNALELDDSALYLCASSGKTGGAYGYTFGSGTRLTVV.

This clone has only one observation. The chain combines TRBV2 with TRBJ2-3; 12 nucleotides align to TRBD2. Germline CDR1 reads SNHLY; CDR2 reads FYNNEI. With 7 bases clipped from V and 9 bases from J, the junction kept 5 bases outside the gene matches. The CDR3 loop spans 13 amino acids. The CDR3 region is CASTLLAGGTQYF. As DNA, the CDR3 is TGTGCCAGCACCCTACTAGCGGGGGGCACGCAGTATTTT.

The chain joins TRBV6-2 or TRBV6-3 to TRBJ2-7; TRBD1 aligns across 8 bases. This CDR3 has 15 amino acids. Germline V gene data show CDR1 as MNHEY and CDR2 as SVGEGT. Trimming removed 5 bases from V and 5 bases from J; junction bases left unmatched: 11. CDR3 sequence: CASSPGTGLTHEQYF. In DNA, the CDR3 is TGTGCCAGCAGTCCCGGGACAGGACTAACCCACGAGCAGTACTTC.

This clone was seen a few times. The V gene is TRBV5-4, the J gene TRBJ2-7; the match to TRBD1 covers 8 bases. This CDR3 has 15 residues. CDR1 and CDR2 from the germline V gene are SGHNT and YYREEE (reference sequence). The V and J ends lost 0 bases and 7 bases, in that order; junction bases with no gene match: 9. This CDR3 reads CASSLDTGGMREQYF. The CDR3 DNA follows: TGTGCCAGCAGCTTGGACACAGGGGGAATGAGGGAGCAGTACTTC.

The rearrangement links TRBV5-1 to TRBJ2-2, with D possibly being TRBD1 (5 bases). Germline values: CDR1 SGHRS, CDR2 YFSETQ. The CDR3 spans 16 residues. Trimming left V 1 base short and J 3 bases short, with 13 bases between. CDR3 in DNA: TGCGCCAGCAGCTTGAAGTCAGGGATGGACACCGGGGAGCTGTTTTTT. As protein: CASSLKSGMDTGELFF.

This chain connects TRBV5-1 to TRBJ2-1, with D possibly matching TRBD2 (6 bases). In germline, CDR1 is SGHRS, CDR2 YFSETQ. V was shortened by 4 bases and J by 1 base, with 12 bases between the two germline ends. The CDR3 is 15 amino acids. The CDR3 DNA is TGCGCCAGCAGCAGGGACGGGAGTTCCTACAATGAGCAGTTCTTC. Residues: CASSRDGSSYNEQFF.